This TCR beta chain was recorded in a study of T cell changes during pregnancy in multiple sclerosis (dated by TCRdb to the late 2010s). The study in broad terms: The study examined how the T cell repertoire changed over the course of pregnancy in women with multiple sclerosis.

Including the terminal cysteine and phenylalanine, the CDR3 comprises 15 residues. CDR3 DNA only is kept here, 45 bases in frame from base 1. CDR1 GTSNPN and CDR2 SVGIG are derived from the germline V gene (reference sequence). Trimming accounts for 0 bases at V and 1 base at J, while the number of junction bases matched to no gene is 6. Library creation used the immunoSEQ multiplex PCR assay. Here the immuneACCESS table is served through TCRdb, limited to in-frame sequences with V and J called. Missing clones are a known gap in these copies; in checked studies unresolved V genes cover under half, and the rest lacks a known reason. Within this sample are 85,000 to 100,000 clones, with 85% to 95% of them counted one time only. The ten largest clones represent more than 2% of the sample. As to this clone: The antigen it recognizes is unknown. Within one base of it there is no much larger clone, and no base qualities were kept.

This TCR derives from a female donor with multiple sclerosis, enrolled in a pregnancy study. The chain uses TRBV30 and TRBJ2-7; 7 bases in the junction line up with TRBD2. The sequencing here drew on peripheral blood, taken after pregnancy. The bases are TGTGCCTGGAGTGTACTCGGGCGGGGGTCCTACGAGCAGTACTTC. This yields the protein CAWSVLGRGSYEQYF.